Below, 14 T cell receptor beta chains from the same sample are listed, as sequenced in a study of T cell responses to AZD1222 COVID-19 vaccine. Some clones are missing from TCRdb's copy, which holds only in-frame ones; the method was immunoSEQ multiplex PCR. The sample records 200,000 or so clones, 87% being singletons. Sequencing used peripheral blood, obtained on day 0 of MenACWY control vaccination. The receptors here all came from an adult in good health.

The rearrangement uses TRBV5-1 and TRBJ2-2; D is perhaps TRBD1 (6 bases). Germline V gives CDR1 SGHRS, CDR2 YFSETQ. V lost 4 bases and J lost 6, with 13 bases in between. The length of the CDR3 is 14 residues. CDR3 protein: CASSPQGGPGELFF. The CDR3 bases are TGCGCCAGCAGCCCGCAAGGGGGTCCCGGGGAGCTGTTTTTT.

Remarks on this clone: The junction shows a germline mismatch at one end, possibly a read error. This rearrangement joins TRBV27 to TRBJ2-1; D is unresolved. This CDR3 region has 13 residues. Germline V gene data show CDR1 as MNHEY and CDR2 as SMNVEV (reference sequence). The CDR3 region is CASSLSRPNGQFF. CDR3 sequence (DNA): TGTGCCAGCAGTTTATCCCGCCCCAATGGGCAGTTCTTC.

V is TRBV12-3 or TRBV12-4 and J is TRBJ2-7; D ambiguous. Trimming stripped 1 base from V and 5 bases from J, with 3 bases between. This CDR3 is built from 11 residues. The CDR3 DNA sequence: TGTGCCAGCAGTTTAGGAAACGAGCAGTACTTC. It encodes CASSLGNEQYF.

Details on this clone: The same CDR3 arises from other DNA sequences in this sample as well. This sequence joins TRBV27 and TRBJ2-7; D remains unclear. Germline V CDR1 and CDR2: MNHEY, SMNVEV (reference sequence). V was cut by 2 bases and J by 1 base, with 6 bases left in between. The CDR3 consists of 13 residues. Here the CDR3 reads CASSLQSSYEQYF. CDR3 DNA: TGTGCCAGCAGTTTACAATCTTCCTACGAGCAGTACTTC.

CDR3 in DNA: TGTGCCAGCAGTTACTCCCCACAATACAGGGAAGGCTACACCTTC. Its translation is CASSYSPQYREGYTF. V usage is TRBV6-5 and J usage is TRBJ1-2, with D maybe TRBD1 (6 bases). Germline V gives CDR1 MNHEY, CDR2 SVGAGI. V lost 0 bases and J 8 bases, leaving 16 bases between the germline ends. This CDR3 is 15 amino acids long.

The chain recombines TRBV12-2 with TRBJ2-7; the table's D call, TRBD1, was not checked against the DNA. TRBV12-2 is reported as a pseudogene. The CDR3 is 15 amino acids. The CDR3 region is CASRTRYGQGYEQYF. CDR3 DNA sequence: TGTGCAAGTCGCACTAGGTACGGACAGGGCTACGAGCAGTACTTC.

This chain connects TRBV28 to TRBJ1-2; 7 bases map to TRBD1. Germline-derived CDR1 and CDR2 are MDHEN and SYDVKM. This CDR3 contains 16 residues. J gave up 1 base and V 3 bases, and 8 bases lay outside the gene matches. CDR3 amino acids: CASSLVGQEYNYGYTF. Here the CDR3 DNA reads TGTGCCAGCAGTTTGGTTGGACAGGAATATAACTATGGCTACACCTTC.

The chain is built from TRBV7-9 and TRBJ2-7; 10 bases match TRBD1. CDR1 and CDR2 (germline): SEHNR, FQNEAQ (reference sequence). The CDR3 spans 16 residues. V gave up 5 bases and J gave up 0 bases; unmatched junction bases: 7. CDR3 in DNA: TGTGCCAGCAGCCGCGAGGGACAGGGGCGCTCCTACGAGCAGTACTTC. Translating it yields CASSREGQGRSYEQYF.

The V gene is TRBV7-8, the J gene TRBJ1-3, with 7 bases aligning to TRBD1. The V gene's germline CDR1 is SGHVS and CDR2 FQNEAQ. The trim removed 5 bases at V and 1 base at J, leaving 2 bases unmatched. The CDR3 runs 14 residues. The CDR3 nucleotides are TGTGCCAGCAGCCAGGGGGGGTCTGGAAACACCATATATTTT. This gives the protein CASSQGGSGNTIYF. Combining the CDR3 with reference TRBV7-8 and TRBJ1-3 gives the whole variable domain GAGVSQSPRYKVAKRGQDVALRCDPISGHVSLFWYQQALGQGPEFLTYFQNEAQLDKSGLPSDRFFAERPEGSVSTLKIQRTQQEDSAVYLCASSQGGSGNTIYFGEGSWLTVV.

This rearrangement joins TRBV4-1 to TRBJ2-1; 12 nucleotides match TRBD2. The germline gives CDR1 MGHRA, CDR2 YSYEKL. The CDR3 loop spans 19 amino acids. V was pared by 1 base and J by 5 bases, with 12 bases of the junction left unmatched. The CDR3 DNA is TGCGCCAGCAGCCAAGGAGGAATTCTAGCGGGGGGGTTCAACAATGAGCAGTTCTTC. Its protein product is CASSQGGILAGGFNNEQFF.

This sequence joins TRBV7-8 and TRBJ2-7; TRBD2 agrees at 10 bases. Germline V lookup: CDR1 SGHVS, CDR2 FQNEAQ. CDR3 length: 16 amino acids. The ends lost 5 bases at V and 4 bases at J; junction bases unmatched: 11. For the CDR3, the DNA is TGTGCCAGCAGCAACCTTCAGCGGGAGGGCCCTTACGAGCAGTACTTC. Translated: CASSNLQREGPYEQYF.

The chain recombines TRBV2 with TRBJ2-1, with TRBD1 as a possible D gene (6 bases). CDR3 length: 14 residues. Trimming removed 3 bases from V and 8 bases from J, with 14 bases in between. Germline V CDR1 and CDR2: SNHLY, FYNNEI. CDR3 sequence (DNA): TGTGCCAGCAGTGAGCAGGGGCAATTCGATGAGCAGTTCTTC. Translating it yields CASSEQGQFDEQFF.

V gene TRBV2 combines with J gene TRBJ2-6; TRBD1 might be the D (5 bases). The CDR3 has 15 residues. Germline lookup yields CDR1 SNHLY and CDR2 FYNNEI. V lost 4 bases to trimming and J lost 0 bases, with 7 bases between them. The CDR3 DNA reads TGTGCCAGCAGTGTCAGGGTCTCTGGGGCCAACGTCCTGACTTTC. Translation: CASSVRVSGANVLTF.

DNA of the CDR3: TGCGCCAGCCTGGGAGCGGGAGGGGATGAGCAGTTCTTC. As protein: CASLGAGGDEQFF. This chain joins TRBV10-2 and TRBJ2-1, with 10 bases lining up with TRBD2. The CDR3 has 13 residues. Trimming cost V 8 bases and J 8 bases; bases outside gene matches: 6. Germline assignment: CDR1 WSHSY and CDR2 SAAADI.